This T cell receptor beta chain was recorded in a study of CD8 T cells in Susac syndrome. On the study more broadly: At blood draw, Susac syndrome patients were therapy-naive, on corticosteroids, or on intravenous immunoglobulin alone.

After extraction with the RNeasy kit, about 0.45 to 1 ug of the RNA was reverse transcribed using random hexamers. The amplification used immunoSEQ multiplex PCR on TCR beta CDR3; it spanned 54 Vbeta and 13 Jbeta. TCRdb used MiXCR to reprocess the immunoSEQ multiplex PCR reads, holding one entry per CDR3 protein. The repertoire holds some 250,000 distinct CDR3 sequences, 96% seen once, with about 0.1% in the top ten. V was clipped by 4 bases and J by 4 bases, with 17 bases between them. This CDR3 has 16 residues. Per germline, CDR1 MDHEN and CDR2 SYDVKM. The sequencing input was CD4+ T cells from PBMCs. The sequence came from a human donor with Susac syndrome. The chain links TRBV28 to TRBJ1-3; a possible D gene is TRBD1 (6 bases). The CDR3 is CASSSGQSVAGNTIYF. CDR3 DNA: TGTGCCAGCAGTTCGGGACAATCCGTGGCGGGAAACACCATATATTTT.